This T cell receptor (beta chain) was identified in a study of OX40 agonist ivuxolimab in advanced cancers. In the study overall: Enrollees could have had prior anti-PD-1, anti-PD-L1 or anti-CTLA-4 therapy, which approximately 40% had received.

Repertoires were generated with immunoSEQ multiplex PCR, while TCRdb's copy carries only in-frame clones and drops some. The sample yields around 60,000 clones, about nine tenths seen once. The sequence came from an adult with an advanced solid tumor such as melanoma, head and neck, liver or kidney cancer. Sample: CD4+ or CD8+ T cells sorted from blood, taken in a trial of the OX40 agonist ivuxolimab.

The chain's CDR3 is CASSVHMRNSPLHF. The CDR3 DNA sequence: TGTGCCAGCAGCGTCCACATGAGGAATTCACCCCTCCACTTT. The rearrangement joins TRBV11-2 to TRBJ1-6; D uncertain. This CDR3 has 14 residues. Deletions cut 5 bases from V and 7 bases from J, with 12 bases between. Germline V gives CDR1 SGHAT, CDR2 FQNNGV.